This T cell receptor beta chain was found in a study of T cell changes during pregnancy in multiple sclerosis. Assay used: immunoSEQ multiplex PCR; TCRdb lists only in-frame clones, some missing. The sample yields about 73,000 clones, roughly 90% seen once. This clone is a singleton in its sample. The sample here was peripheral blood, taken after pregnancy. This receptor was taken from a female donor in good health, enrolled as a control in a pregnancy study.

This CDR3 reads CASSPPRDPDTQYF. As DNA, the CDR3 is TGTGCCAGCTCACCACCTCGAGATCCAGATACGCAGTATTTT. This chain uses TRBV18 with TRBJ2-3, with D hard to call. V was cut by 0 bases and J by 4 bases, with 8 bases left in between. The germline V gene has CDR1 KGHSH and CDR2 LQKENI. The CDR3 has 14 amino acids.